The 29 T cell receptor beta chains below all came from one sample that was sequenced in a study of T cells in narcolepsy. The method was immunoSEQ multiplex PCR; TCRdb's version includes in-frame clones alone and lacks a portion of them. The sample carries tens of thousands of clones, around 92% recorded once. Source material: CD45RA- memory CD4+ T cells from PBMCs. These receptors all stem from a human donor with narcolepsy.

The genes are TRBV6-5 and TRBJ2-7; maybe TRBD2 (5 bases). CDR1 is MNHEY, CDR2 SVGAGI, per germline. Trimming took off 3 bases at V and 4 bases at J, with 13 bases between the two ends. The CDR3 is 14 residues long. In DNA form, the CDR3 reads TGTGCCAGCAGTTATGCCGGAGGAGAGTACGAGCAGTACTTC. Translation gives CASSYAGGEYEQYF.

The V call is TRBV28, the J call TRBJ1-2; tentative D call: TRBD1 (6 bases). The CDR3 is made up of 12 amino acids. V lost 8 bases, J lost 7 bases, and 14 bases lay in between. Germline lookup yields CDR1 MDHEN and CDR2 SYDVKM. CDR3 sequence (DNA): TGTGCCAGCCCACAGGGACTCGGTGGCTACACCTTC. Its translation: CASPQGLGGYTF.

The J gene is TRBJ2-3, the V gene TRBV5-6, with D tentatively TRBD1 (6 bases). Germline V CDR1 and CDR2: SGHDT, YYEEEE. The CDR3 extends over 15 amino acids. Trimming pared 0 bases from V and 4 bases from J, leaving 12 bases between. In nucleotides, the CDR3 is TGTGCCAGCAGCTTGGGGACAGTCAGGGCAGATACGCAGTATTTT. This gives the protein CASSLGTVRADTQYF.

The rearrangement links TRBV5-6 to TRBJ1-2, with no clear D. The CDR3 spans 13 residues. Germline V CDR1 and CDR2: SGHDT, YYEEEE. Trimming took off 5 bases at V and 7 bases at J, with 15 bases between the two ends. DNA for the CDR3: TGTGCCAGCAGTTATACAGTAGGGCTTGGCTACACCTTC. As protein: CASSYTVGLGYTF.

CDR3 nucleotides: TGTGCCAGTAGTATAGGGCCAACAGGGTTGCGAGGCTACACCTTC. This sequence encodes CASSIGPTGLRGYTF. This rearrangement joins TRBV19 to TRBJ1-2; weak D call: TRBD1 (6 bases). The CDR3 extends over 15 amino acids. V was trimmed by 1 base and J by 8 bases, leaving 17 bases between them. Germline values: CDR1 LNHDA, CDR2 SQIVND (reference sequence).

The genes are TRBV2 and TRBJ1-6, with D tentatively TRBD1 (5 bases). The germline gives CDR1 SNHLY, CDR2 FYNNEI. The CDR3 has 15 residues. Trimming cost V 4 bases and J 2 bases, with 9 bases left between them. The CDR3: CASSVEGTYNSPLHF. CDR3 DNA sequence: TGTGCCAGCAGTGTAGAGGGGACCTATAATTCACCCCTCCACTTT.

The V gene is TRBV4-1, the J gene TRBJ2-2; a possible D gene is TRBD2 (6 bases). The CDR3 sequence is 16 residues long. Germline V lookup: CDR1 MGHRA, CDR2 YSYEKL. The ends were cut back, 1 base at V and 3 bases at J, with 12 bases in the middle. CDR3 in amino acids: CASSQGSRRDTGELFF. The CDR3 bases are TGCGCCAGCAGCCAAGGTAGCAGGAGGGACACCGGGGAGCTGTTTTTT.

J is TRBJ2-2 and V is TRBV18; TRBD2 aligns across 10 bases. The CDR3 sequence is 16 residues long. Germline V gene lookup returns CDR1 KGHSH and CDR2 LQKENI. Trimming took 2 bases from V and 6 from J; bases not matched to a gene: 6. The CDR3 loop is CASSPNLAGVPGELFF. DNA for the CDR3: TGTGCCAGCTCACCAAACCTAGCGGGAGTTCCCGGGGAGCTGTTTTTT.

The rearrangement uses TRBV18 and TRBJ2-7, with a tentative D call TRBD2 (6 bases). Germline V gene data show CDR1 as KGHSH and CDR2 as LQKENI. Between the trimmed V and J ends, which lost 3 bases and 6 bases, there was a span of 21 bases. This CDR3 contains 16 residues. CDR3 protein: CASSPDLGGGGGEQYF. CDR3 bases: TGTGCCAGCTCACCTGACCTAGGTGGGGGAGGAGGCGAGCAGTACTTC.

This chain joins TRBV10-3 and TRBJ1-1, with no clear D. Germline-derived CDR1 and CDR2 are ENHRY and SYGVKD. The V and J ends lost 10 bases and 6 bases respectively, with 12 bases between them. The CDR3 has 11 residues. CDR3 protein: CATKDKAEAFF. The DNA for the CDR3 is TGTGCCACTAAGGATAAGGCTGAAGCTTTCTTT.

The chain combines TRBV9 with TRBJ2-5, with 12 bases matching TRBD2. In germline, CDR1 is SGDLS, CDR2 YYNGEE. Unmatched junction bases numbered 5, after V lost 4 bases and J lost 1 base. This CDR3 is built from 16 residues. The CDR3 spells CASSPRLAGAQETQYF. The CDR3 nucleotides are TGTGCCAGCAGCCCCCGACTAGCGGGAGCCCAAGAGACCCAGTACTTC.

This clone was counted only a few times. The rearrangement joins TRBV7-2 to TRBJ2-7, with D possibly called TRBD1 or TRBD2 (5 bases each). The length of the CDR3 is 14 residues. Looked up from germline, CDR1 is SGHTA and CDR2 is FQGNSA. V dropped 4 bases and J dropped 6 bases, with 16 bases sitting between them. CDR3 nucleotides: TGTGCCAGCAGCTCCGGGACCGGAATTACCGAGCAGTACTTC. Its translation: CASSSGTGITEQYF. Supplemented by reference TRBV7-2 and TRBJ2-7, the full variable domain reads GAGVSQSPSNKVTEKGKDVELRCDPISGHTALYWYRQSLGQGLEFLIYFQGNSAPDKSGLPSDRFSAERTGGSVSTLTIQRTQQEDSAVYLCASSSGTGITEQYFGPGTRLTVT.

This clone was seen only once. The gene calls are TRBV6-5 and TRBJ2-1, with D possibly called TRBD1 or TRBD2 (5 bases each). The CDR3 extends over 12 amino acids. Germline loops: CDR1 MNHEY, CDR2 SVGAGI. V was trimmed by 5 bases and J by 10 bases, leaving 12 bases between them. DNA for the CDR3: TGTGCCAGCAGTGACCGGGGCCGAGAGCAGTTCTTC. Translation gives CASSDRGREQFF.

This clone showed up just once. The junction and the germline gene differ at one end; a read error may be behind it. The chain links TRBV19 to TRBJ2-1; 10 nucleotides match TRBD2. There are 15 residues in the CDR3. Germline V gene lookup returns CDR1 LNHDA and CDR2 SQIVND (reference sequence). Written as DNA, the CDR3 is TGTGCCAGTAGTCAACTAGCGGGATCGTACAATGAGCGGTTCTTC. Protein product: CASSQLAGSYNERFF.

The sample holds a few counts of this clone. The genes are TRBV19 and TRBJ1-5; 9 bases align to TRBD1. From germline, CDR1 is LNHDA and CDR2 SQIVND (reference sequence). The CDR3 has 14 residues. With 9 bases clipped from V and 1 base from J, the junction kept 4 bases outside the gene matches. DNA for the CDR3: TGTGCCAGCACTGGGACAGGGAGCAATCAGCCCCAGCATTTT. Its protein is CASTGTGSNQPQHF.

A single count supports this clone. The CDR3 spells CASSQDWASGRVQHYNEQFF. The CDR3 coding sequence is TGCGCCAGCAGCCAAGATTGGGCTAGCGGGAGGGTTCAACATTACAATGAGCAGTTCTTC. This chain joins TRBV4-1 and TRBJ2-1; 12 bases map to TRBD2. Germline CDR1 is MGHRA and CDR2 is YSYEKL. J was trimmed by 4 bases and V by 0 bases; bases with no gene match: 13. The CDR3 is 20 residues long.

CDR3 amino acids: CASSPGWGAESEQYF. In nucleotides, the CDR3 is TGTGCCAGCTCACCAGGCTGGGGGGCTGAAAGCGAGCAGTACTTC. The chain combines TRBV18 with TRBJ2-7; D assignment may be TRBD1 or TRBD2 (6 bases each). V was cut by 2 bases and J by 6 bases, with 17 bases left in between. CDR1 and CDR2 from the germline V gene are KGHSH and LQKENI. CDR3 size: 15 residues.

The chain couples TRBV28 to TRBJ2-1; D is undetermined. CDR3 size: 11 residues. V lost 3 bases, J lost 10 bases, and 7 bases lay in between. Germline V gene lookup returns CDR1 MDHEN and CDR2 SYDVKM. The CDR3 spells CASSFFGEQFF. The DNA for the CDR3 is TGTGCCAGCAGTTTTTTCGGGGAGCAGTTCTTC.

This chain uses TRBV27 with TRBJ1-3; perhaps TRBD1 as D (6 bases). CDR3 length: 16 residues. Trimming took off 5 bases at V and 4 bases at J, with 18 bases between the two ends. CDR1 and CDR2 from the germline V gene are MNHEY and SMNVEV (reference sequence). The CDR3 region has the DNA TGTGCCAGCAGTCCCTTAGGGGGGGCTCCCGGAAACACCATATATTTT. Protein sequence: CASSPLGGAPGNTIYF.

The chain combines TRBV7-2 with TRBJ2-3; TRBD2 is a possible D gene (6 bases). Germline loops: CDR1 SGHTA, CDR2 FQGNSA. The length of the CDR3 is 12 residues. The ends were cut back, 0 bases at V and 13 bases at J, with 11 bases in the middle. This CDR3 is CASSLAEGLKYF. The CDR3 DNA is TGTGCCAGCAGCTTAGCGGAGGGACTCAAGTATTTT.

The V call is TRBV5-1, the J call TRBJ2-1; no reliable D call. The CDR3 spans 15 residues. Trimming removed 3 bases from V and 2 bases from J, with 12 bases in between. Germline CDR1 reads SGHRS; CDR2 reads YFSETQ. CDR3 amino acids: CASSSDSSPYNEQFF. Here the CDR3 DNA reads TGCGCCAGCAGCTCCGACTCCAGTCCCTACAATGAGCAGTTCTTC.

DNA for the CDR3: TGTGCCAGCTCACAGGGGAGGGAGCTTTATACTGAAGCTTTCTTT. Translating it yields CASSQGRELYTEAFF. This chain joins TRBV18 and TRBJ1-1; D perhaps matches TRBD1 (5 bases). V lost 4 bases, J lost 5 bases, and 17 bases lay in between. This CDR3 spans 15 amino acids. Germline-derived CDR1 and CDR2 are KGHSH and LQKENI.

The chain employs TRBV7-2 and TRBJ1-3, with a possible D match to TRBD1 (5 bases). V lost 5 bases to trimming and J lost 2 bases, with 10 bases between them. Germline values: CDR1 SGHTA, CDR2 FQGNSA. The CDR3 sequence is 14 residues long. As DNA, the CDR3 is TGTGCCAGCAGCACCCAACAGGCTGGAAACACCATATATTTT. Residues: CASSTQQAGNTIYF.

V and J are TRBV5-1 and TRBJ2-7; the D is unclear. V was cut by 0 bases and J by 0 bases, with 10 bases left in between. The CDR3 covers 15 residues. The germline V gene encodes CDR1 SGHRS and CDR2 YFSETQ. The CDR3 DNA sequence: TGCGCCAGCAGCTTGGGACATTCGAGCTCCTACGAGCAGTACTTC. Its protein is CASSLGHSSSYEQYF. The full variable domain, rest sourced from reference TRBV5-1 and TRBJ2-7, is KAGVTQTPRYLIKTRGQQVTLSCSPISGHRSVSWYQQTPGQGLQFLFEYFSETQRNKGNFPGRFSGRQFSNSRSEMNVSTLELGDSALYLCASSLGHSSSYEQYFGPGTRLTVT.

The chain joins TRBV7-9 to TRBJ2-7, with 7 bases lining up with TRBD2. The V gene end was trimmed by 3 bases and the J gene end by 4 bases; junction bases not matched to a gene: 12. Germline assignment: CDR1 SEHNR and CDR2 FQNEAQ (reference sequence). The CDR3 is 16 residues long. DNA of the CDR3: TGTGCCAGCAGCTTTTCAGCGGGATGGGGGGTTTACGAGCAGTACTTC. Encoded protein: CASSFSAGWGVYEQYF. Supplemented by reference TRBV7-9 and TRBJ2-7, the full variable domain reads DTGVSQNPRHKITKRGQNVTFRCDPISEHNRLYWYRQTLGQGPEFLTYFQNEAQLEKSRLLSDRFSAERPKGSFSTLEIQRTEQGDSAMYLCASSFSAGWGVYEQYFGPGTRLTVT.

The rearrangement joins TRBV10-3 to TRBJ2-7; D is unresolved. CDR1 and CDR2 (germline): ENHRY, SYGVKD. V was pared by 2 bases and J by 2 bases, with 4 bases between. The CDR3 extends over 12 amino acids. CDR3 DNA: TGTGCCATCAGTGAGGCCCCCTACGAGCAGTACTTC. Its translation is CAISEAPYEQYF.

The chain recombines TRBV7-9 with TRBJ1-3; 8 bases agree with TRBD1. With 5 bases clipped from V and 0 bases from J, the junction kept 3 bases outside the gene matches. CDR1 is SEHNR and CDR2 is FQNEAQ in the germline V gene (reference sequence). CDR3 size: 15 residues. The CDR3 DNA sequence: TGTGCCAGCAGCCCAGGGACAGGCTCTGGAAACACCATATATTTT. Encoded protein: CASSPGTGSGNTIYF.

A single count supports this clone. In the same sample, other DNA sequences code for this CDR3. The chain employs TRBV21-1 and TRBJ2-3; the tabulated D call, TRBD1, remains unverified against the DNA. TRBV21-1 corresponds to a pseudogene. CDR3 length: 15 amino acids. The CDR3 loop reads CASSKAGHCTDTQYF. CDR3 bases: TGTGCCAGCAGCAAAGCTGGACACTGCACAGATACGCAGTATTTT.

The V and J genes are TRBV13 and TRBJ1-2; D gene unclear. Germline lookup yields CDR1 PRHDT and CDR2 FYEKMQ (reference sequence). CDR3 size: 13 residues. Trimming took off 3 bases at V and 6 bases at J, with 11 bases between the two ends. CDR3 nucleotides: TGTGCCAGCAGCTTGAGAGTGGTGGATGGCTACACCTTC. Its protein is CASSLRVVDGYTF.